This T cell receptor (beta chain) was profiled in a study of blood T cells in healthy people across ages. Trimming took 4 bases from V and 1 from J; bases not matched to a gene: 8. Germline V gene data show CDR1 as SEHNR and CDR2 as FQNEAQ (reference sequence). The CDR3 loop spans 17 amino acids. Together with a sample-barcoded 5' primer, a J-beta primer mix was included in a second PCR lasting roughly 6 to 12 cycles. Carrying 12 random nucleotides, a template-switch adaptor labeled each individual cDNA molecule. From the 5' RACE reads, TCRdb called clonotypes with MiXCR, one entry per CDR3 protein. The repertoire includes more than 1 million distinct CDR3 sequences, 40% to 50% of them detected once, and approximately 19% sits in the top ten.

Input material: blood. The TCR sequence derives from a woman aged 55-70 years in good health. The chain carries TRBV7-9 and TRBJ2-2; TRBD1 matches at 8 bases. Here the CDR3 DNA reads TGTGCCAGCAGCTACCCGGCAGGGGGCCGGAACACCGGGGAGCTGTTTTTT. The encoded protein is CASSYPAGGRNTGELFF.